This note documents a single T cell receptor (beta chain) sequence. This CDR3 region has 12 residues. Germline assignment: CDR1 LNHNV and CDR2 YYDKDF (reference sequence). Trimming left V 5 bases short and J 8 bases short, with 12 bases between. These data come from a study of blood T cell repertoires in COVID-19. Profiled with immunoSEQ multiplex PCR; TCRdb holds only in-frame clones, not every one. The data contain 350,000 to 400,000 clones, just over 90% of them singletons. The chain is built from TRBV15 and TRBJ1-1, with a weak D call TRBD1 (5 bases). The TCR sequence derives from a woman aged 40 to 49 who had been exposed to COVID-19. The sequencing input was PBMCs or T cells enriched from blood (not recorded which). This chain's CDR3 is CATSSQNREAFF. For the CDR3, the DNA is TGTGCCACCAGCTCCCAAAACAGGGAAGCTTTCTTT. The full variable domain, with the rest looked up from reference TRBV15 and TRBJ1-1, is DAMVIQNPRYQVTQFGKPVTLSCSQTLNHNVMYWYQQKSSQAPKLLFHYYDKDFNNEADTPDNFQSRRPNTSFCFLDIRSPGLGDTAMYLCATSSQNREAFFGQGTRLTVV.